The text below deals with one T cell receptor beta chain. What it binds is not known. This entry belongs to a study of T-cell memory formation after mild COVID-19. The study's findings and limits: Of the contracting clones, CD4+ ones lay mainly in CM and EM, and CD8+ ones in EMRA. Confirmation of SARS-CoV-2 specificity was lacking for second-wave clones peaking day 37. Day 15 to 85 contracting clones showed balanced CD4/CD8; day 15 to 37 expanders favored CD4+.

Trimming removed 5 bases at V and 1 base at J, with 10 bases between. The CDR3 consists of 14 residues. TCRdb re-derived calls from the 5' RACE reads in MiXCR, one entry per CDR3 protein. The table records 450,000 or so distinct CDR3 sequences, approximately 23% of them present only once. This sequence was found in an adult woman who had mild COVID-19 (a few samples of this study predate the infection). Cell type and time point are not known. The sequencing input was PBMCs or a T cell subset sorted from them (not recorded which). This chain uses TRBV12-3 or TRBV12-4 with TRBJ2-3, with unresolved D. CDR3 DNA: TGTGCCAGCAGTAGAACAAGGGGCACAGATACGCAGTATTTT. It translates to CASSRTRGTDTQYF.